The 18 T cell receptor beta chains in this list originate from one sample, sequenced in a study of metastatic and nonmetastatic thyroid tumors. TCRdb re-analyzed the PCR reads through MiXCR. The sample yields just over 70,000 clones, more than 15% seen once. Not a single patient had been given any form of treatment at any point before undergoing thyroid surgery. The specimen was blood. These receptors originate from a female donor with papillary thyroid cancer or a benign thyroid nodule (not recorded which). Some clones in this sample may be carry-over from other donors' samples.

In its sample, this clone was seen many times. The chain links TRBV10-3 to TRBJ2-7; D is perhaps TRBD2 (6 bases). This CDR3 is 14 amino acids long. V lost 2 bases and J lost 2, with 10 bases in between. Germline V gene data show CDR1 as ENHRY and CDR2 as SYGVKD. CDR3 in DNA: TGTGCCATCAGTGAGCCCGGGAGTCCCTACGAGCAGTACTTC. It specifies CAISEPGSPYEQYF.

This clone appeared many times. The V and J genes are TRBV18 and TRBJ2-1, with D unresolved. The CDR3 covers 14 residues. Germline V gene data show CDR1 as KGHSH and CDR2 as LQKENI. Trimming pared 7 bases from V and 8 bases from J, leaving 18 bases between. The CDR3 reads CASLRIGGNDEQFF. DNA for the CDR3: TGTGCCAGCTTGAGGATTGGCGGTAACGATGAGCAGTTCTTC.

This clone came up many times. The J gene is TRBJ1-2, the V gene TRBV5-6, with D hard to call. Trimming left V 6 bases short and J 5 bases short, with 17 bases between. The CDR3 loop spans 14 amino acids. Germline CDR1 SGHDT, CDR2 YYEEEE. The CDR3 region is CASTLGGLYYGYTF. CDR3 nucleotide sequence: TGTGCCAGCACCCTCGGAGGCTTGTATTATGGCTACACCTTC. Filled out from reference TRBV5-6 and TRBJ1-2, the complete variable domain reads DAGVTQSPTHLIKTRGQQVTLRCSPKSGHDTVSWYQQALGQGPQFIFQYYEEEERQRGNFPDRFSGHQFPNYSSELNVNALLLGDSALYLCASTLGGLYYGYTFGSGTRLTVV.

The V call is TRBV20-1, the J call TRBJ2-7; 8 bases fit TRBD1. V gave up 2 bases and J gave up 5 bases; unmatched junction bases: 11. The V gene's germline CDR1 is DFQATT and CDR2 SNEGSKA (reference sequence). The CDR3 runs 15 residues. This chain's CDR3 is CSARPSLLQGDEQYF. CDR3 nucleotides: TGCAGTGCTAGACCTTCTTTACTACAGGGGGACGAGCAGTACTTC.

This clone was detected many times. The same CDR3 also results from other DNA sequences found in this sample. The rearrangement links TRBV7-9 to TRBJ2-5, with 8 bases that match TRBD2. The V segment lost 5 bases and the J segment 10 bases; nucleotides outside the gene matches: 6. The CDR3 is 12 amino acids. Germline assignment: CDR1 SEHNR and CDR2 FQNEAQ (reference sequence). CDR3 in amino acids: CASSASGGGQYF. The CDR3 bases are TGTGCCAGCAGCGCAAGCGGGGGAGGCCAGTACTTC.

This clone was seen at least ten times. The chain carries TRBV20-1 and TRBJ1-2; D possibly corresponds to TRBD1 (6 bases). This CDR3 is built from 13 residues. V lost 5 bases, J lost 2 bases, and 12 bases lay in between. CDR1 and CDR2 (germline): DFQATT, SNEGSKA (reference sequence). CDR3 nucleotides: TGCAGTGCTCAGGGGACCGAGAACTATGGCTACACCTTC. It translates to CSAQGTENYGYTF.

J is TRBJ1-1 and V is TRBV30; the D is unclear. Trimming removed 5 bases at V and 4 bases at J, with 20 bases between. CDR1 and CDR2 from the germline V gene are GTSNPN and SVGIG (reference sequence). The CDR3 extends over 15 amino acids. The CDR3: CAWGGREVGATEAFF. The CDR3, as DNA: TGTGCCTGGGGAGGGAGGGAAGTGGGTGCCACTGAAGCTTTCTTT.

This clone showed up many times. V and J are TRBV5-1 and TRBJ2-5, with D tentatively TRBD1 (6 bases). V was clipped by 3 bases and J by 2 bases, with 14 bases between them. CDR1 and CDR2 (germline): SGHRS, YFSETQ. The CDR3 is 15 residues long. The CDR3 nucleotides are TGCGCCAGCAGCTCACAGGGTAGCCCTCAAGAGACCCAGTACTTC. Translated: CASSSQGSPQETQYF.

In this sample, this clone turned up a few times. The chain joins TRBV6-1 to TRBJ1-2; 9 nucleotides agree with TRBD1. J was trimmed by 7 bases and V by 1 base; bases with no gene match: 4. Germline CDR1 MNHNS, CDR2 SASEGT. The CDR3 contains 14 residues. The DNA for the CDR3 is TGTGCCAGCAGTGAAGATGGGACAGGGCTTGGCTACACCTTC. Its translation: CASSEDGTGLGYTF.

This clone was observed many times. The chain has TRBV6-1 and TRBJ1-4; D perhaps matches TRBD1 (6 bases). CDR3 size: 13 residues. Deletions cut 10 bases from V and 8 bases from J, with 17 bases between. Germline CDR1 is MNHNS and CDR2 is SASEGT. The CDR3 loop reads CATDQGMQEKLFF. The CDR3 DNA sequence: TGTGCCACCGATCAGGGGATGCAGGAAAAACTGTTTTTT.

As concerns this clone: This may be a read error: a much more frequent sequence differs by one nucleotide. The J gene is TRBJ2-1, the V gene TRBV6-1; D gene unclear. Trimming pared 5 bases from V and 7 bases from J, leaving 12 bases between. CDR3 size: 13 residues. Germline V gene data show CDR1 as MNHNS and CDR2 as SASEGT. CDR3 residues: CASSNIEMNEQFF. The CDR3 region has the DNA TGTGCCAGCAGTAATATAGAAATGAATGAGCAGTTCTTC.

The CDR3 region is CASIPDLAYEQYF. Here the CDR3 DNA reads TGTGCCAGCATACCGGACTTGGCCTACGAGCAGTACTTC. The rearrangement links TRBV7-9 to TRBJ2-7, with D possibly TRBD2 on 5 matching bases. Trimming left V 7 bases short and J 2 bases short, with 12 bases between. Germline CDR1 reads SEHNR; CDR2 reads FQNEAQ (reference sequence). The CDR3 covers 13 residues.

In this sample, this clone turned up many times. CDR3 bases: TGTGCCAGCAGCGTAGATGCAGCCTCTGGAAACACCATATATTTT. Its translation: CASSVDAASGNTIYF. The chain links TRBV9 to TRBJ1-3, with D unclear. There are 15 residues in the CDR3. CDR1 and CDR2 from the germline V gene are SGDLS and YYNGEE. Trimming left V 0 bases short and J 0 bases short, with 7 bases between.

V usage is TRBV20-1 and J usage is TRBJ2-5; D is possibly TRBD2 (6 bases). The CDR3 totals 16 residues. Per the germline V gene, CDR1 is DFQATT and CDR2 is SNEGSKA (reference sequence). The V and J ends lost 6 bases and 8 bases respectively, with 28 bases between them. CDR3 region: CSARPTQLARGDTQYF. In DNA form, the CDR3 reads TGCAGTGCCAGGCCCACTCAACTAGCAAGGGGAGATACCCAGTACTTC.

This clone was found a few times. The rearrangement joins TRBV18 to TRBJ2-5; unclear D gene. CDR1 is KGHSH, CDR2 LQKENI, per germline. This CDR3 has 15 amino acids. With 6 bases removed from V and 5 bases from J, the gap between germline ends came to 19 bases. The CDR3 nucleotides are TGTGCCAGCTCGATTCGGAATTCAAAATCGGAGACCCAGTACTTC. Its translation is CASSIRNSKSETQYF.

Turning to this clone: One base away lies a much larger clone, so this may be a sequencing read error. The chain employs TRBV20-1 and TRBJ2-7; 9 bases fit TRBD2. The V and J ends lost 3 bases and 5 bases, in that order; junction bases with no gene match: 11. The length of the CDR3 is 15 residues. Looked up from germline, CDR1 is DFQATT and CDR2 is SNEGSKA (reference sequence). DNA of the CDR3: TGCAGTGCTAGGGCCTCCGGACTAGCGCTCCACGAGCAGTACTTC. It encodes CSARASGLALHEQYF.

V is TRBV9 and J is TRBJ2-6, with D maybe TRBD2 (5 bases). The V end lost 0 bases, the J end lost 4 bases, and 8 bases lay between the germline ends. The length of the CDR3 is 15 residues. Germline CDR1 is SGDLS and CDR2 is YYNGEE. This chain's CDR3 is CASSVERAGANVLTF. DNA for the CDR3: TGTGCCAGCAGCGTAGAGAGGGCCGGGGCCAACGTCCTGACTTTC.

This clone was detected ten times or more. The V call is TRBV19, the J call TRBJ1-3, with D unclear. The CDR3 covers 11 residues. V lost 7 bases, J lost 8 bases, and 9 bases lay in between. CDR1 and CDR2 (germline): LNHDA, SQIVND (reference sequence). The CDR3 nucleotides are TGTGCCAGTACGGCTGGGGACACCATATATTTT. This gives the protein CASTAGDTIYF.